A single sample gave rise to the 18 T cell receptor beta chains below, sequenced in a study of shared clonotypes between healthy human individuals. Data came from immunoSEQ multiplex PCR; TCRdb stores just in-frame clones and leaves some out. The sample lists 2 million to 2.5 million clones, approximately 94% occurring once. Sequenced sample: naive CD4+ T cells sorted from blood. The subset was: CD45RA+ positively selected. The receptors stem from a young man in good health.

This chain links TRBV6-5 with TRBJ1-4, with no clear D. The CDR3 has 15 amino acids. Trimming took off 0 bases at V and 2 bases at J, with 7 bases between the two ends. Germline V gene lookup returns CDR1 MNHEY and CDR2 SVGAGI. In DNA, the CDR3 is TGTGCCAGCAGTTACTCAACCGGCACTAATGAAAAACTGTTTTTT. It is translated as CASSYSTGTNEKLFF.

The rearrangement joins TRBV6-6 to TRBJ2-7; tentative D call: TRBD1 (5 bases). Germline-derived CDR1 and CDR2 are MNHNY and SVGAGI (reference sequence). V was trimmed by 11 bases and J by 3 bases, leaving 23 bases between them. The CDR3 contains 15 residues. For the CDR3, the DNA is TGTGCCGCAAGGGGCCGCTCGGGTTCAGACTACGAGCAGTACTTC. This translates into CAARGRSGSDYEQYF.

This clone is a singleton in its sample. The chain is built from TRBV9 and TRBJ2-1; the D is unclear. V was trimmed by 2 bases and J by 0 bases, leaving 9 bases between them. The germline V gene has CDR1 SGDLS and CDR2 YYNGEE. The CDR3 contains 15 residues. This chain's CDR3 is CASSVDVGSYNEQFF. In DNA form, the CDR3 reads TGTGCCAGCAGCGTCGACGTAGGCTCCTACAATGAGCAGTTCTTC.

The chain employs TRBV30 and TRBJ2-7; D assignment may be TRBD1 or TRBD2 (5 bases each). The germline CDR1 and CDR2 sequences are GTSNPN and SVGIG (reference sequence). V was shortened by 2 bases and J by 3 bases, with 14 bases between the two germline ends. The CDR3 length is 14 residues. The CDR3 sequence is CAWSPRDGLYEQYF. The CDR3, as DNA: TGTGCCTGGAGTCCCCGGGACGGCCTCTACGAGCAGTACTTC.

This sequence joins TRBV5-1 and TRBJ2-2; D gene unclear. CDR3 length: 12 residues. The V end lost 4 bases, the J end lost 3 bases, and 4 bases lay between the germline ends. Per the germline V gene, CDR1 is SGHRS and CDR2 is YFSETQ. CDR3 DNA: TGCGCCAGCAGCCAGTACACCGGGGAGCTGTTTTTT. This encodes CASSQYTGELFF.

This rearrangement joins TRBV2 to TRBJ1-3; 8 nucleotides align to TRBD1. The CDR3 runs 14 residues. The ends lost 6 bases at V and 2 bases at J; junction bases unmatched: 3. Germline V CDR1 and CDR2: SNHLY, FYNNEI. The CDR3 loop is CASRETGAGNTIYF. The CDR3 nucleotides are TGTGCCAGCAGGGAGACAGGGGCTGGAAACACCATATATTTT.

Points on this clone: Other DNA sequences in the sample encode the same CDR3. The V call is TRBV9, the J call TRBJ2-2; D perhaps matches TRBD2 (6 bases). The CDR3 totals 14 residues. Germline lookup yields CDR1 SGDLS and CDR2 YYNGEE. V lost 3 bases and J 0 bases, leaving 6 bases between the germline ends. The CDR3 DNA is TGTGCCAGCAGCGGGGACTCGAACACCGGGGAGCTGTTTTTT. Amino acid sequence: CASSGDSNTGELFF.

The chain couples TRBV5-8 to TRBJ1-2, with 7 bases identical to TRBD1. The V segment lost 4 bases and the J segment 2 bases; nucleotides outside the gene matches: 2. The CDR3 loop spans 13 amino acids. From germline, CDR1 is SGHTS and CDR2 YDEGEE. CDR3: CASSRDRNYGYTF. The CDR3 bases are TGTGCCAGCAGCCGGGACAGAAACTATGGCTACACCTTC.

The DNA for the CDR3 is TGTGCCAGCAGTTACTCGACCGGGGATGGAAAACTGTTTTTT. Protein product: CASSYSTGDGKLFF. V gene TRBV6-5 combines with J gene TRBJ1-4; no clear D gene. The length of the CDR3 is 14 residues. V lost 0 bases to trimming and J lost 10 bases, with 12 bases between them. Germline CDR1 is MNHEY and CDR2 is SVGAGI.

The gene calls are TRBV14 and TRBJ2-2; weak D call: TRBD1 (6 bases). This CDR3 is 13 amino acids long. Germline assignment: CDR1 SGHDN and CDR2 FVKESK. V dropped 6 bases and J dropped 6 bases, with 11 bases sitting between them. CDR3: CASRQQGAGELFF. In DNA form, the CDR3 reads TGTGCCAGCAGACAACAGGGTGCCGGGGAGCTGTTTTTT.

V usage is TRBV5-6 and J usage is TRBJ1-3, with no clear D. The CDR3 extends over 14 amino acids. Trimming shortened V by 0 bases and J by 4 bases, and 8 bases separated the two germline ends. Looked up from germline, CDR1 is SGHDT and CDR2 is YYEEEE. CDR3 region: CASSLGGIGNTIYF. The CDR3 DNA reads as TGTGCCAGCAGCTTGGGAGGGATAGGAAACACCATATATTTT.

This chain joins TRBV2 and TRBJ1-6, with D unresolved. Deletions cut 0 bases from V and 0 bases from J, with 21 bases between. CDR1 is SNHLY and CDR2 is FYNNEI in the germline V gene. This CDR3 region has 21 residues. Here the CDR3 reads CASSEASLVGSGSSYNSPLHF. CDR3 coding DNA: TGTGCCAGCAGTGAAGCAAGCCTGGTGGGCAGTGGCAGCTCCTATAATTCACCCCTCCACTTT.

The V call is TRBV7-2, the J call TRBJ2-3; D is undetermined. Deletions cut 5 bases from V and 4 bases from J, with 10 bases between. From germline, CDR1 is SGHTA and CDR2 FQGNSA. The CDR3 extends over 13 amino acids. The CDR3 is CASSPQGSDTQYF. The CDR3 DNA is TGTGCCAGCAGCCCCCAAGGGTCAGATACGCAGTATTTT.

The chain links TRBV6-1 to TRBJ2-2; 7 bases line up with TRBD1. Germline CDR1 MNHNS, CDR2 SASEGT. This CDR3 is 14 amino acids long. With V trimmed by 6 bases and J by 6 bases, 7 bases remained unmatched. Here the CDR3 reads CASSMTGPAGELFF. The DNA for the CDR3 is TGTGCCAGCAGCATGACAGGGCCAGCCGGGGAGCTGTTTTTT.

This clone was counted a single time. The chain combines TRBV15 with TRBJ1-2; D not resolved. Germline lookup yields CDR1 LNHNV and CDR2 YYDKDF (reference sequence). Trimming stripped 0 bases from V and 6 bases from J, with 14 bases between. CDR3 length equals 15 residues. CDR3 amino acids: CATSRDNAGIDGYTF. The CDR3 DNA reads TGTGCCACCAGCAGAGATAATGCAGGTATTGATGGCTACACCTTC.

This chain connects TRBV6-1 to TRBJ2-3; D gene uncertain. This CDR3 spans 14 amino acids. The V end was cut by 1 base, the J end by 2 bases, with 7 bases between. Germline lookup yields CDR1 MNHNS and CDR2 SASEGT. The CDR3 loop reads CASSEVWNTDTQYF. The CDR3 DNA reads TGTGCCAGCAGTGAAGTGTGGAACACAGATACGCAGTATTTT.

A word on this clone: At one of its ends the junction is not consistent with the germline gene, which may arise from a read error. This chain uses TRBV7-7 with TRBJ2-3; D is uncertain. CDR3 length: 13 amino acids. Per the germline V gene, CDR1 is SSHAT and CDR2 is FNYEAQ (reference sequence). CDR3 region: CASSFNIRDTQYF. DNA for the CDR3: TGTGCTAGCAGCTTTAATATTCGGGATACGCAGTATTTT.

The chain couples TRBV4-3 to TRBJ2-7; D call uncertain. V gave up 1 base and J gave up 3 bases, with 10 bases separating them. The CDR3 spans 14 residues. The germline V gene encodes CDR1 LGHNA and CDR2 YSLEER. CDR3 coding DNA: TGCGCCAGCAGCCAAGCGTTTCACCTCTACGAGCAGTACTTC. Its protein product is CASSQAFHLYEQYF.